Shown below are 16 T cell receptor beta chains from a single sample sequenced in a study of blood T cell repertoires in COVID-19. Assay: immunoSEQ multiplex PCR; the TCRdb copy retains only in-frame clones and omits some. The data hold approximately 190,000 clones, with roughly nine tenths observed a single time. The sample taken for sequencing was peripheral blood. These receptors originate from a man between 65 and 79 years old with active or convalescent COVID-19.

The CDR3 spells CASSWGQLEAFF. Here the CDR3 DNA reads TGTGCCAGCAGCTGGGGACAGCTTGAAGCTTTCTTT. The chain couples TRBV5-4 to TRBJ1-1; 7 positions agree with TRBD1. The CDR3 sequence is 12 residues long. Germline lookup yields CDR1 SGHNT and CDR2 YYREEE (reference sequence). The ends lost 3 bases at V and 7 bases at J; junction bases unmatched: 3. The complete variable domain, with remaining parts taken from reference TRBV5-4 and TRBJ1-1, reads ETGVTQSPTHLIKTRGQQVTLRCSSQSGHNTVSWYQQALGQGPQFIFQYYREEENGRGNFPPRFSGLQFPNYSSELNVNALELDDSALYLCASSWGQLEAFFGQGTRLTVV.

The chain links TRBV6-5 to TRBJ2-1; 7 nucleotides agree with TRBD2. This CDR3 contains 13 residues. Per the germline V gene, CDR1 is MNHEY and CDR2 is SVGAGI. The J segment lost 12 bases and the V segment lost 2 bases, leaving 7 bases of the junction unmatched. CDR3 bases: TGTGCCAGCAGTTACAGGGACGCTAGCGGGCAGTTCTTC. This gives the protein CASSYRDASGQFF.

J is TRBJ2-1 and V is TRBV30; TRBD2 matches at 9 bases. In germline, CDR1 is GTSNPN, CDR2 SVGIG (reference sequence). The CDR3 extends over 15 amino acids. J gave up 7 bases and V 7 bases, and 14 bases lay outside the gene matches. The CDR3 spells CAFNMWREGQNEQFF. CDR3 bases: TGTGCCTTTAATATGTGGCGGGAGGGCCAGAATGAGCAGTTCTTC.

The V and J genes are TRBV5-5 and TRBJ1-5, with TRBD1 matching over 12 bases. Trimming took 5 bases from V and 3 from J; bases not matched to a gene: 9. The length of the CDR3 is 17 residues. Germline values: CDR1 SGHKS, CDR2 YYEKEE (reference sequence). CDR3 protein: CASREGTGGHNNQPQHF. The CDR3, as DNA: TGTGCCAGCAGGGAAGGGACAGGGGGCCACAACAATCAGCCCCAGCATTTT.

The rearrangement links TRBV12-3 or TRBV12-4 to TRBJ2-1, with D maybe TRBD2 (5 bases). There are 13 residues in the CDR3. The V and J ends lost 7 bases and 3 bases respectively, with 10 bases between them. CDR3 loop: CASTGNLYNEQFF. DNA for the CDR3: TGTGCCAGCACCGGGAATCTCTACAATGAGCAGTTCTTC.

J is TRBJ2-2 and V is TRBV7-2; possible D gene TRBD1, 6 bases. Germline CDR1 is SGHTA and CDR2 is FQGNSA. This CDR3 region has 16 residues. Trimming stripped 5 bases from V and 1 base from J, with 14 bases between. The CDR3 sequence is CASSLLRDKNTGELFF. The CDR3 DNA follows: TGTGCCAGCAGCCTCCTCCGGGACAAGAACACCGGGGAGCTGTTTTTT.

The V gene is TRBV6-6, the J gene TRBJ2-2; 12 nucleotides align to TRBD1. The germline V gene encodes CDR1 MNHNY and CDR2 SVGAGI (reference sequence). This CDR3 region has 15 residues. After removal of 5 bases from V and 6 bases from J, the junction contained 4 bases not matched to a gene. DNA of the CDR3: TGTGCCAGCAGTCTGGGGACAGGGGGCGCCGGGGAGCTGTTTTTT. Protein sequence: CASSLGTGGAGELFF.

The chain employs TRBV25-1 and TRBJ1-1; D gene unclear. Germline-derived CDR1 and CDR2 are MGHDK and SYGVNS. Deletions cut 5 bases from V and 6 bases from J, with 13 bases between. The CDR3 consists of 13 residues. The chain's CDR3 is CASSTQVLAEAFF. CDR3 coding DNA: TGTGCCAGCAGTACACAAGTTTTGGCTGAAGCTTTCTTT. Together with reference TRBV25-1 and TRBJ1-1, the CDR3 gives the full variable domain: EADIYQTPRYLVIGTGKKITLECSQTMGHDKMYWYQQDPGMELHLIHYSYGVNSTEKGDLSSESTVSRIRTEHFPLTLESARPSHTSQYLCASSTQVLAEAFFGQGTRLTVV.

The gene calls are TRBV6-6 and TRBJ1-6, with 7 bases aligning to TRBD1. V lost 4 bases, J lost 7 bases, and 4 bases stayed unmatched. The CDR3 has 14 residues. In germline, CDR1 is MNHNY, CDR2 SVGAGI (reference sequence). CDR3 region: CASSSPGGNSPLHF. The CDR3 DNA follows: TGTGCCAGCAGTTCCCCAGGGGGAAATTCACCCCTCCACTTT.

In nucleotides, the CDR3 is TGTGCCAGCAGTAGGGACAGAGCCACAGATACGCAGTATTTT. It is translated as CASSRDRATDTQYF. The chain has TRBV27 and TRBJ2-3; 7 bases match TRBD1. V was clipped by 5 bases and J by 2 bases; unmatched bases: 4. In germline, CDR1 is MNHEY, CDR2 SMNVEV (reference sequence). The CDR3 has 14 amino acids.

The J gene is TRBJ1-5, the V gene TRBV9; D perhaps matches TRBD1 (5 bases). Germline V gene lookup returns CDR1 SGDLS and CDR2 YYNGEE. The CDR3 is 15 residues long. V shed 3 bases and J shed 5 bases, with 15 bases lying between them. The CDR3 sequence is CASSGNGGPDQPQHF. In DNA form, the CDR3 reads TGTGCCAGCAGCGGTAACGGGGGACCGGATCAGCCCCAGCATTTT.

The V and J genes are TRBV5-1 and TRBJ2-1, with TRBD2 matching 7 bases. With 0 bases clipped from V and 6 bases from J, the junction kept 6 bases outside the gene matches. The CDR3 runs to 15 residues. Germline V gives CDR1 SGHRS, CDR2 YFSETQ. In DNA form, the CDR3 reads TGCGCCAGCAGCTTGGTCGGAGGGAGGGGCAATGAGCAGTTCTTC. Translated: CASSLVGGRGNEQFF.

The V gene is TRBV18, the J gene TRBJ1-3; possibly TRBD1 for D (5 bases). V was shortened by 3 bases and J by 1 base, with 10 bases between the two germline ends. Germline assignment: CDR1 KGHSH and CDR2 LQKENI. The CDR3 covers 15 residues. CDR3 amino acids: CASSPAGGSGNTIYF. The CDR3 coding sequence is TGTGCCAGCTCACCGGCGGGGGGGTCTGGAAACACCATATATTTT.

The chain couples TRBV5-1 to TRBJ1-6, with D uncertain. There are 13 residues in the CDR3. In germline, CDR1 is SGHRS, CDR2 YFSETQ. V was shortened by 4 bases and J by 8 bases, with 10 bases between the two germline ends. The CDR3 here is CASSESVDSPLHF. In DNA, the CDR3 is TGCGCCAGCAGCGAGAGCGTTGATTCACCCCTCCACTTT.

The rearrangement uses TRBV29-1 and TRBJ2-7; weak D call: TRBD1 (6 bases). The CDR3 length is 14 residues. Per germline, CDR1 SQVTM and CDR2 ANQGSEA. Trimming left V 7 bases short and J 6 bases short, with 22 bases between. CDR3 DNA: TGCAGCGCATTGGACAGCTACACAAGGTCCGAGCAGTACTTC. Translation: CSALDSYTRSEQYF.

The V call is TRBV12-3 or TRBV12-4, the J call TRBJ2-5, with D perhaps matching TRBD2 (6 bases). The CDR3 is made up of 13 amino acids. Trimming took 5 bases from V and 5 from J, leaving 12 bases between them. The CDR3 bases are TGTGCCAGCAGTACTAGCCCGTCCGAGACCCAGTACTTC. Its protein is CASSTSPSETQYF.